This TCR beta chain emerged from a study of shared clonotypes between healthy human individuals. The overall study: CD4 naive cells filled three plates per donor, CD4 memory three, CD8 naive two and CD8 memory one.

The V and J ends lost 4 bases and 5 bases, in that order; junction bases with no gene match: 6. CDR3 length equals 15 residues. CDR1 and CDR2 (germline): SGHAT, FQNNGV. Genomic DNA of every subset was divided equally among multiple immunoSEQ plates. Method: immunoSEQ multiplex PCR; TCRdb's copy keeps in-frame clones and lacks some. The repertoire holds about 980,000 clones, with around three quarters as singletons. There are a few counts of this clone. The antigen is undetermined. Study-wide results and caveats: In contrast to clonotypes shared by all four donors, non-shared clonotypes had lower generation probabilities. An expected dependence of interdonor clonotype sharing on sequencing depth was noted.

The specimen was memory CD4+ T cells sorted from blood. Subset in this sample: CD45RA-negative fraction. The clonotype comes from a young man in good health. The chain couples TRBV11-2 to TRBJ2-5; 11 bases line up with TRBD2. The CDR3 region is CASSSLAGGRETQYF. As DNA, the CDR3 is TGTGCCAGCAGCTCTCTAGCGGGAGGCCGGGAGACCCAGTACTTC.